This TCR beta chain derives from a study of blood T cells in healthy people across ages. The CDR3 spans 17 residues. Germline-derived CDR1 and CDR2 are SGHRS and YFSETQ. The trim removed 0 bases at V and 0 bases at J, leaving 3 bases unmatched. Aged roughly 6 to 100, donors were systemically healthy Caucasians from Russia. A second PCR of roughly 7 to 11 cycles used a sample-barcoded 5' primer and a J-beta primer mix. TCRdb redid the calling of the 5' RACE reads with MiXCR, one entry per CDR3 protein. The top ten hold less than 3.5% of the sample, which has 600,000 to 900,000 distinct CDR3 sequences, around 25% seen once. These data were also reused for a study on T cells of mothers and their children. That work contributes: The TCR beta CDR3 read count exceeded 9.5 million for each mother and was some 2.7 million for each child. Slightly higher overlap, not significant, was seen in related mother-child pairs than in unrelated pairs.

This receptor was identified in a boy aged 10-17 years in good health. The sample comprised blood. This chain links TRBV5-1 with TRBJ2-6; TRBD1 matches at 7 bases. For the CDR3, the DNA is TGCGCCAGCAGCTTGGGACAGGGTAGCTCTGGGGCCAACGTCCTGACTTTC. This codes for CASSLGQGSSGANVLTF.